This entry lists 8 T cell receptor beta chains sequenced from one sample in a study of T cells in Graves' hyperthyroidism and ophthalmopathy. Authors of the study amplified TCR beta CDR3 regions from RNA transcripts. The HTBI set primed first-round TCR CDR3 RT-PCR. In TCRdb, the multiplex PCR reads were re-called with MiXCR into one record per CDR3 protein. The data contain approximately 400,000 distinct CDR3 sequences, 13% of them singletons. The sequenced material came from blood. The receptor set was obtained from a man aged 30 to 39 with Graves' hyperthyroidism that later progressed to Graves' ophthalmopathy.

This clonotype has only a few counts. The chain joins TRBV7-6 to TRBJ1-1; weak D call: TRBD1 (6 bases). CDR1 and CDR2 (germline): SGHVS, FNYEAQ. Trimming took 1 base from V and 0 from J, leaving 18 bases between them. This CDR3 is built from 18 residues. The CDR3 bases are TGTGCCAGCAGCTTAGAGCGGCAGGGGTGGGGAATGAACACTGAAGCTTTCTTT. Translating it yields CASSLERQGWGMNTEAFF.

This clonotype was found many times. This chain links TRBV7-2 with TRBJ1-1; the match to TRBD1 covers 7 bases. V trimming: 0 bases; J trimming: 1 base; junction bases outside the gene matches: 5. CDR3 length: 16 residues. Germline V gives CDR1 SGHTA, CDR2 FQGNSA. CDR3 nucleotides: TGTGCCAGCAGCTTAGCTGACAGGGCCTGGAACACTGAAGCTTTCTTT. Encoded protein: CASSLADRAWNTEAFF.

This rearrangement joins TRBV7-6 to TRBJ1-6; D is ambiguous. The V end was cut by 2 bases, the J end by 7 bases, with 9 bases between. Germline V gives CDR1 SGHVS, CDR2 FNYEAQ. The CDR3 runs to 14 residues. CDR3 loop: CASSLSGENSPLHF. The CDR3 region has the DNA TGTGCCAGCAGCTTATCAGGTGAGAATTCACCCCTCCACTTT.

The V and J genes are TRBV10-2 and TRBJ1-4; D call uncertain. Trimming left V 8 bases short and J 7 bases short, with 20 bases between. Looked up from germline, CDR1 is WSHSY and CDR2 is SAAADI. This CDR3 has 15 residues. Here the CDR3 DNA reads TGCGCCAGCTCTACGTTGGCTCTGGGGAGTGAAAAACTGTTTTTT. Protein: CASSTLALGSEKLFF.

This clonotype appeared a few times. The chain links TRBV7-9 to TRBJ1-4, with TRBD1 identical over 11 bases. The germline CDR1 and CDR2 sequences are SEHNR and FQNEAQ (reference sequence). Trimming took 3 bases from V and 8 from J; bases not matched to a gene: 5. The CDR3 contains 15 residues. CDR3 residues: CASSLTDRGHEKLFF. CDR3 DNA sequence: TGTGCCAGCAGCTTGACGGACAGGGGGCACGAAAAACTGTTTTTT.

This clonotype showed up many times. V is TRBV6-1 and J is TRBJ1-5, with D tentatively TRBD1 (5 bases). Germline V gene lookup returns CDR1 MNHNS and CDR2 SASEGT. The CDR3 runs to 15 residues. Trimming removed 6 bases at V and 0 bases at J, with 12 bases between. The CDR3: CASSLSGDSNQPQHF. In nucleotides, the CDR3 is TGTGCCAGCAGCTTATCGGGGGATAGCAATCAGCCCCAGCATTTT.

This clonotype was recorded at least ten times. The V gene is TRBV11-1, the J gene TRBJ1-4, with a weak D call TRBD1 (6 bases). V lost 5 bases and J lost 4, with 8 bases in between. Germline loops: CDR1 SGHAT, CDR2 FQDESV (reference sequence). The length of the CDR3 is 13 residues. CDR3 residues: CASSRQDNEKLFF. CDR3 nucleotide sequence: TGTGCCAGCAGCCGACAGGATAATGAAAAACTGTTTTTT.

This clonotype was observed at least ten times. This chain uses TRBV20-1 with TRBJ2-7, with 9 bases fitting TRBD2. Trimming at V came to 1 base and at J to 2 bases, leaving 15 bases not matched to a gene. This CDR3 spans 18 amino acids. Germline assignment: CDR1 DFQATT and CDR2 SNEGSKA (reference sequence). Written as DNA, the CDR3 is TGCAGTGCTAGAGGTCACAGGGTGGGACTAGCCTTTGCCTACGAGCAGTACTTC. The encoded protein is CSARGHRVGLAFAYEQYF.